The 22 T cell receptor beta chains below were found in one sample sequenced in a study of regulatory T cells in long-lasting Graves disease. The TCR beta library used iRepertoire HTBI primers with Arm-PCR amplification of CDR3. TCRdb independently ran MiXCR on the multiplex PCR reads; one entry per CDR3 protein. This sample carries roughly 300,000 distinct CDR3 sequences, around 20% of them seen once, and the ten largest clones take roughly 27%. The time point here: persistent/refractory GD, antithyroid drugs over 5 years with positive TRAb. Extracted RNA from PBMCs served as the source of the TCR library. This specimen consisted of peripheral blood mononuclear cells (PBMCs), obtained when the disease was refractory, from a patient treated with antithyroid drugs. The origin of the receptors is a female donor with Graves disease.

The gene calls are TRBV29-1 and TRBJ2-2; TRBD1 agrees at 7 bases. The CDR3 sequence is 16 residues long. Germline loops: CDR1 SQVTM, CDR2 ANQGSEA. Trimming cost V 6 bases and J 2 bases; bases outside gene matches: 12. DNA of the CDR3: TGCAGCGTCCAACTCTTAGGGACAGATAACACCGGGGAGCTGTTTTTT. It yields the protein CSVQLLGTDNTGELFF.

The genes are TRBV20-1 and TRBJ2-5; possibly TRBD2 for D (6 bases). Trimming took 0 bases from V and 1 from J, leaving 12 bases between them. Germline-derived CDR1 and CDR2 are DFQATT and SNEGSKA (reference sequence). The CDR3 consists of 15 residues. CDR3 region: CSARDGRESQETQYF. DNA for the CDR3: TGCAGTGCTAGAGATGGACGGGAGAGCCAAGAGACCCAGTACTTC.

This clonotype was observed a few times. The DNA for the CDR3 is TGTGCCACCAGTGAGTCGACAGGGGGAAGTCAGCCCCAGCATTTT. It encodes CATSESTGGSQPQHF. V usage is TRBV24-1 and J usage is TRBJ1-5; 9 bases align to TRBD1. J gave up 6 bases and V 4 bases, and 6 bases lay outside the gene matches. The CDR3 runs 15 residues. The V gene's germline CDR1 is KGHDR and CDR2 SFDVKD.

This clonotype was found many times. The rearrangement uses TRBV20-1 and TRBJ2-7; D uncertain. The germline V and J ends were trimmed by 4 bases and 7 bases, with 8 bases remaining between them. Germline CDR1 reads DFQATT; CDR2 reads SNEGSKA (reference sequence). CDR3 length: 10 residues. CDR3 in DNA: TGCAGTGCTAAGGGTAATGAGCAGTACTTC. Translating it yields CSAKGNEQYF.

This chain links TRBV9 with TRBJ1-6; D unresolved. V lost 3 bases and J 7 bases, leaving 8 bases between the germline ends. Germline V lookup: CDR1 SGDLS, CDR2 YYNGEE. This CDR3 has 13 amino acids. The CDR3 DNA follows: TGTGCCAGCAGCGAGAGTTCGAATTCACCCCTCCACTTT. Protein sequence: CASSESSNSPLHF.

This clonotype was recorded at least ten times. The chain has TRBV28 and TRBJ2-5; 13 bases fit TRBD2. V trimming: 6 bases; J trimming: 5 bases; junction bases outside the gene matches: 9. From germline, CDR1 is MDHEN and CDR2 SYDVKM. The CDR3 extends over 16 amino acids. CDR3 in amino acids: CASRPTSGRAFETQYF. In nucleotides, the CDR3 is TGTGCCAGCAGGCCCACTAGCGGGAGGGCCTTTGAGACCCAGTACTTC. Using reference TRBV28 and TRBJ2-5 for the parts outside the CDR3, the full variable domain is DVKVTQSSRYLVKRTGEKVFLECVQDMDHENMFWYRQDPGLGLRLIYFSYDVKMKEKGDIPEGYSVSREKKERFSLILESASTNQTSMYLCASRPTSGRAFETQYFGPGTRLLVL.

This chain uses TRBV9 with TRBJ2-5, with 8 bases fitting TRBD1. CDR1 SGDLS and CDR2 YYNGEE come from the germline V gene. V gave up 0 bases and J gave up 5 bases; unmatched junction bases: 6. This CDR3 contains 15 residues. DNA of the CDR3: TGTGCCAGCAGCGTAGATATGGACAGGGTTGAGACCCAGTACTTC. It translates to CASSVDMDRVETQYF.

This clonotype has a single count. This rearrangement joins TRBV27 to TRBJ2-2; 8 positions agree with TRBD1. V lost 3 bases and J lost 4; bases outside the gene matches: 1. The CDR3 sequence is 14 residues long. CDR1 MNHEY and CDR2 SMNVEV come from the germline V gene (reference sequence). CDR3 nucleotides: TGTGCCAGCAGTTTCACAGGGGGCACCGGGGAGCTGTTTTTT. This encodes CASSFTGGTGELFF.

This clonotype occurred a few times. The J gene is TRBJ1-2, the V gene TRBV12-3 or TRBV12-4; D is unclear. Trimming removed 3 bases from V and 7 bases from J, with 12 bases in between. There are 13 residues in the CDR3. The CDR3 DNA reads TGTGCCAGCAGTTTGGTCCACAGATCTGGCTACACCTTC. Translating gives CASSLVHRSGYTF.

This clonotype was picked up many times. V usage is TRBV18 and J usage is TRBJ2-5; tentative D call: TRBD1 (5 bases). This CDR3 comprises 15 residues. V was pared by 2 bases and J by 2 bases, with 12 bases between. The germline CDR1 and CDR2 sequences are KGHSH and LQKENI. This CDR3 reads CASSPYHRQQETQYF. The CDR3 region has the DNA TGTGCCAGCTCACCATATCACCGACAGCAAGAGACCCAGTACTTC.

Comments on this clonotype: An end of the junction does not agree with germline; a read error may underlie this. The rearrangement uses TRBV27 and TRBJ1-5; 7 bases map to TRBD1. The length of the CDR3 is 13 residues. CDR1 and CDR2 (germline): MNHEY, SMNVEV (reference sequence). As DNA, the CDR3 is TGTGCCAGCAGTTTAGGCAGGGGACAGCCCCGGCATTTT. This encodes CASSLGRGQPRHF.

CDR3 DNA: TGCAGTGCTAATAATAAAAAAGGACATACTGTCTATGGCTACACCTTC. This codes for CSANNKKGHTVYGYTF. The V call is TRBV20-1, the J call TRBJ1-2; D perhaps matches TRBD1 (5 bases). Germline lookup yields CDR1 DFQATT and CDR2 SNEGSKA (reference sequence). This CDR3 is 16 amino acids long. V lost 4 bases and J 4 bases, leaving 22 bases between the germline ends.

The J gene is TRBJ2-5, the V gene TRBV3-1; no firm D call. CDR3 length: 13 residues. The germline CDR1 and CDR2 sequences are LGHDT and YNNKEL (reference sequence). The ends were cut back, 9 bases at V and 2 bases at J, with 13 bases in the middle. CDR3 sequence (DNA): TGTGCCAGTAACTCGGGCCTGCAAGAGACCCAGTACTTC. This translates into CASNSGLQETQYF.

This clonotype has a handful of counts. The V gene is TRBV4-3, the J gene TRBJ1-5; 7 positions match TRBD1. Germline V gene data show CDR1 as LGHNA and CDR2 as YSLEER. V shed 0 bases and J 2 bases; nucleotides not matched to a gene: 7. CDR3 length: 17 amino acids. CDR3 nucleotide sequence: TGCGCCAGCAGCCAAGATGGGACAGCCATAGGCAATCAGCCCCAGCATTTT. Its translation is CASSQDGTAIGNQPQHF.

This clonotype was detected only a few times. The chain has TRBV6-1 and TRBJ1-5; D perhaps matches TRBD1 (5 bases). This CDR3 is built from 15 residues. Germline assignment: CDR1 MNHNS and CDR2 SASEGT. The V end lost 6 bases, the J end lost 3 bases, and 15 bases lay between the germline ends. CDR3 region: CASRKDQGYNQPQHF. The CDR3 DNA reads as TGTGCCAGCAGGAAAGATCAGGGCTACAATCAGCCCCAGCATTTT.

This clonotype occurred many times. V gene TRBV18 combines with J gene TRBJ1-1; 7 nucleotides agree with TRBD1. CDR1 and CDR2 from the germline V gene are KGHSH and LQKENI. This CDR3 spans 18 amino acids. Losses at the gene ends were 3 bases for V and 0 bases for J; bases not matched to a gene: 13. This CDR3 reads CASSPKTGTSDMNTEAFF. The CDR3 DNA follows: TGTGCCAGCTCACCGAAGACAGGGACATCTGACATGAACACTGAAGCTTTCTTT.

For this clonotype: A read error may explain this, as a much larger clone is one base away. V is TRBV2 and J is TRBJ2-5; TRBD2 might be the D (6 bases). Trimming shortened V by 10 bases and J by 4 bases, and 22 bases separated the two germline ends. CDR1 is SNHLY, CDR2 FYNNEI, per germline. CDR3 size: 15 residues. The CDR3 protein is CATSRGTSYRETQYF. Here the CDR3 DNA reads TGTGCCACCAGCCGGGGGACGTCGTATCGAGAGACCCAGTACTTC.

This clonotype came up a few times. This chain connects TRBV5-1 to TRBJ2-7, with TRBD1 matching over 11 bases. The germline CDR1 and CDR2 sequences are SGHRS and YFSETQ. CDR3 length: 16 residues. Unmatched junction bases numbered 8, after V lost 3 bases and J lost 3 bases. The CDR3 sequence is CASSSGTGGAIYEQYF. DNA for the CDR3: TGCGCCAGCAGCTCCGGGACAGGGGGGGCAATCTACGAGCAGTACTTC.

With respect to this clonotype: A read error may be the cause here, since a much bigger clone is one base away. The V gene is TRBV28, the J gene TRBJ1-3; D uncertain. CDR3 length: 12 residues. The germline gives CDR1 MDHEN, CDR2 SYDVKM. The CDR3 sequence: CASTGSGSTIYF. In DNA form, the CDR3 reads TGTGCCAGCACAGGCTCTGGAAGCACCATATATTTT.

This clonotype was seen many times. V is TRBV3-1 and J is TRBJ1-6; TRBD1 is a possible D gene (5 bases). The germline gives CDR1 LGHDT, CDR2 YNNKEL (reference sequence). V lost 2 bases to trimming and J lost 7 bases, with 12 bases between them. The CDR3 extends over 15 amino acids. This chain's CDR3 is CASSQLRGRNSPLHF. CDR3 bases: TGTGCCAGCAGCCAATTGAGGGGAAGGAATTCACCCCTCCACTTT.

In the case of this clonotype: A single base separates this from a much larger clone, so it may be a read error. The limits of the CDR3 on the DNA are not certain, so only TCRdb's listed CDR3 is given. The V gene is TRBV6-2 or TRBV6-3, the J gene TRBJ1-2; the D call of TRBD1 is as the table states it, not checked on the DNA. CDR1 is MNHEY, CDR2 SVGEGT, per germline. The CDR3 is 13 residues long, ends included. The CDR3 sequence is CASGTAPPYGCTF.

This clonotype has more than one count but fewer than ten. CDR3 residues: CSASKRVGSYEQYF. In DNA, the CDR3 is TGCAGTGCTAGTAAGCGGGTAGGGTCCTACGAGCAGTACTTC. The V call is TRBV20-1, the J call TRBJ2-7; D possibly corresponds to TRBD2 (6 bases). Germline V CDR1 and CDR2: DFQATT, SNEGSKA (reference sequence). The length of the CDR3 is 14 residues. The V gene lost 3 bases and the J gene lost 1 base, with 13 bases spanning the gap.